This T cell receptor (beta chain) came from a study of CD8+CD57+ T cells in acquired aplastic anemia. Across the study: The average for DNA from sorted CD4+ and CD8+ cells was 2.5 to 4 ug. Study-wide points: In CD8+ cells, Simpson's diversity showed no significant difference between patients and controls.

Individuals selected for sequencing had exhibited CD8+CD57+ cell expansion on flow cytometry. Among the patients, none had received any therapy at the time of blood sampling. Germline V gene data show CDR1 as WSHSY and CDR2 as SAAADI. This CDR3 contains 16 residues. The V and J ends lost 4 bases and 6 bases, in that order; junction bases with no gene match: 6. In regard to this clonotype: Antigen specificity is unknown.

CDR3 and TCR beta VDJ profiling relied on a genomic DNA template. Using its own MiXCR run on the reads, TCRdb lists one record per CDR3 protein. Of around 170,000 distinct CDR3 sequences in the sample, roughly half were seen once. This chain joins TRBV10-2 and TRBJ2-2, with TRBD2 identical over 12 bases. Sequencing input: sorted CD4+, CD8+, or CD8+CD57+ T cells (not recorded which) from PBMCs. The sequence was obtained from a human donor with aplastic anemia. This CDR3 is CASSALAGGPSGELFF. The CDR3 bases are TGCGCCAGCAGTGCCCTAGCGGGGGGGCCGTCCGGGGAGCTGTTTTTT.